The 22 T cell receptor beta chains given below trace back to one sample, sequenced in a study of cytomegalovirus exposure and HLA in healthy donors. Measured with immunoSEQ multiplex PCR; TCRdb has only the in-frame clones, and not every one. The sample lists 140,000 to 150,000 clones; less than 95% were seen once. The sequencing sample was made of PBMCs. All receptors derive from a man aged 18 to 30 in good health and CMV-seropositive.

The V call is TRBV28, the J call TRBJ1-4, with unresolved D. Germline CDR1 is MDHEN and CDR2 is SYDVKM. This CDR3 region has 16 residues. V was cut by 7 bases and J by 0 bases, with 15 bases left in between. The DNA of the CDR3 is TGTGCCAGCACCTCTCTACCCGGGGCAACTAATGAAAAACTGTTTTTT. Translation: CASTSLPGATNEKLFF.

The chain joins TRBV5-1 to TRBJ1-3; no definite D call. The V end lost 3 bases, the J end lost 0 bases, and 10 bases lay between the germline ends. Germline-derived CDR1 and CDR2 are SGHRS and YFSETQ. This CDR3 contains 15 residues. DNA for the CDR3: TGCGCCAGCAGCTCCGACTCGAGCTCTGGAAACACCATATATTTT. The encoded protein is CASSSDSSSGNTIYF.

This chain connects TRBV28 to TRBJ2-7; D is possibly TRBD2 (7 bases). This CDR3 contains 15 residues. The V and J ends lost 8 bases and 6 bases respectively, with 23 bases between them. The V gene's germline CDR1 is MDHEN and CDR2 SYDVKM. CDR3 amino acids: CASHLGGSGGGEQYF. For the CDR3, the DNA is TGTGCCAGCCACTTAGGGGGGTCGGGGGGCGGCGAGCAGTACTTC.

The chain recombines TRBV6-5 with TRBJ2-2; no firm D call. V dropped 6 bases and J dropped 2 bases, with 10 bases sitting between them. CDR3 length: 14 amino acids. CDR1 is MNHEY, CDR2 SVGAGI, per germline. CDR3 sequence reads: CASSPDLNTGELFF. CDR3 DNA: TGTGCCAGCAGCCCCGACTTAAACACCGGGGAGCTGTTTTTT.

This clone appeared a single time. The CDR3 region is CASSVPHFGGGNQPQHF. For the CDR3, the DNA is TGTGCCAGCAGTGTTCCTCATTTCGGGGGGGGCAATCAGCCCCAGCATTTT. This rearrangement joins TRBV2 to TRBJ1-5; D is perhaps TRBD1 (5 bases). Germline CDR1 SNHLY, CDR2 FYNNEI. The CDR3 extends over 17 amino acids. Trimming removed 4 bases from V and 2 bases from J, with 18 bases in between.

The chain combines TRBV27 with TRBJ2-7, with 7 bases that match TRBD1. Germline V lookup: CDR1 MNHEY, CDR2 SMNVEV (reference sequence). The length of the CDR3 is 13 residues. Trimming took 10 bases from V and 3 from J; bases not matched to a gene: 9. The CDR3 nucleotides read TGTGCCACCGCGCAGACAGGGATCTACGAGCAGTACTTC. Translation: CATAQTGIYEQYF.

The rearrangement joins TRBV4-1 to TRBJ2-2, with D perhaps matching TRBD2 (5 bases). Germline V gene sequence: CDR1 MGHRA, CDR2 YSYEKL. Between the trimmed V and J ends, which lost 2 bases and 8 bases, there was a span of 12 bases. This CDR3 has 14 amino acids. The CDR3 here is CASSQTGSVGELFF. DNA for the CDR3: TGCGCCAGCAGCCAAACGGGGTCAGTAGGGGAGCTGTTTTTT.

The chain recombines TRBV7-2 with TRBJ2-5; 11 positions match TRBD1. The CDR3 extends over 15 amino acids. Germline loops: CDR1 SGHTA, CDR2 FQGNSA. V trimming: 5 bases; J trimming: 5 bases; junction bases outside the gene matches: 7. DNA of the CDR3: TGTGCCAGCAGCGACCGGGACAGGGGGAGGGAGACCCAGTACTTC. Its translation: CASSDRDRGRETQYF.

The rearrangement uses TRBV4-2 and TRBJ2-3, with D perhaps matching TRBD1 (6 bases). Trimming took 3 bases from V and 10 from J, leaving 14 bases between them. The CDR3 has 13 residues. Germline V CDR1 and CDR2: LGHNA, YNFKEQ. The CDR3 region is CASSHAGAEPQYF. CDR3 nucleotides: TGTGCCAGCAGCCACGCAGGGGCCGAGCCGCAGTATTTT.

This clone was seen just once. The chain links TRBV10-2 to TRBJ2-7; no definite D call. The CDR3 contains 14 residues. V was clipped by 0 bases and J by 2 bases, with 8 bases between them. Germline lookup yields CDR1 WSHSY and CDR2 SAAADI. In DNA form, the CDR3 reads TGCGCCAGCAGTGAGTCGAGTATGACCTACGAGCAGTACTTC. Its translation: CASSESSMTYEQYF.

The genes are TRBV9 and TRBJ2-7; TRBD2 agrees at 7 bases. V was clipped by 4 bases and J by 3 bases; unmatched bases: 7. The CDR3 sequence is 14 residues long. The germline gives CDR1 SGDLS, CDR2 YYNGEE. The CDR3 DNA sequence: TGTGCCAGCAGCAGGAGCGGGAATTTCTACGAGCAGTACTTC. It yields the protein CASSRSGNFYEQYF.

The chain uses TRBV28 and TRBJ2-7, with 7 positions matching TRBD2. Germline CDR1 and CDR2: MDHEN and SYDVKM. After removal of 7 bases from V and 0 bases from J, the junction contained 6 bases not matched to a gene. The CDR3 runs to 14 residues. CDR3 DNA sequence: TGTGCCAGCAACCCAGCGGGAAGCTCCTACGAGCAGTACTTC. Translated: CASNPAGSSYEQYF.

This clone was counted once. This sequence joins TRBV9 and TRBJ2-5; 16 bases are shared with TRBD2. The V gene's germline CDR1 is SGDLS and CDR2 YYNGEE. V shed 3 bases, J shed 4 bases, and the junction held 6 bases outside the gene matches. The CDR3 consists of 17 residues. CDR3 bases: TGTGCCAGCAGCGCGGGACTAGCGGGAGGGCCAATAGAGACCCAGTACTTC. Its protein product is CASSAGLAGGPIETQYF.

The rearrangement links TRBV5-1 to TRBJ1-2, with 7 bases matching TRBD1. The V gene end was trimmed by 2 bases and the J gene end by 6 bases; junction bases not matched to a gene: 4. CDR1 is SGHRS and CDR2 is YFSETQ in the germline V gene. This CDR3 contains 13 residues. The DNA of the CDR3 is TGCGCCAGCAGCTTAAGTACAGGGGATGGCTACACCTTC. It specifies CASSLSTGDGYTF.

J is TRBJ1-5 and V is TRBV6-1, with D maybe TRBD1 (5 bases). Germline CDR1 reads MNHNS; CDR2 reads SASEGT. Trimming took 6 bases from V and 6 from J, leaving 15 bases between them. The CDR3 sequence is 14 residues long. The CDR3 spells CASSREGTGQPQHF. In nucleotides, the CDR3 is TGTGCCAGCAGCAGGGAGGGGACGGGTCAGCCCCAGCATTTT.

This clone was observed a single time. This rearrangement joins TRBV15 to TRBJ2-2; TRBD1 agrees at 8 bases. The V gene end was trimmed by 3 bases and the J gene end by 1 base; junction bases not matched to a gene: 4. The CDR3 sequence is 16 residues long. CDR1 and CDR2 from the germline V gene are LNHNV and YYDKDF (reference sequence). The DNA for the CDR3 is TGTGCCACCAGCAGCCCAGACAGGGGGAACACCGGGGAGCTGTTTTTT. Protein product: CATSSPDRGNTGELFF.

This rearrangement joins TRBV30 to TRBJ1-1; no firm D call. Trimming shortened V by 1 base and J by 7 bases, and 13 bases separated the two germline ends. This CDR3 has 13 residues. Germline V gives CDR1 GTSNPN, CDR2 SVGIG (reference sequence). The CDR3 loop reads CAWSDRGGIEAFF. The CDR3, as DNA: TGTGCCTGGAGTGACCGGGGTGGAATTGAAGCTTTCTTT. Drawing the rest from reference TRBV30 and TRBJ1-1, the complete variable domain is SQTIHQWPATLVQPVGSPLSLECTVEGTSNPNLYWYRQAAGRGLQLLFYSVGIGQISSEVPQNLSASRPQDRQFILSSKKLLLSDSGFYLCAWSDRGGIEAFFGQGTRLTVV.

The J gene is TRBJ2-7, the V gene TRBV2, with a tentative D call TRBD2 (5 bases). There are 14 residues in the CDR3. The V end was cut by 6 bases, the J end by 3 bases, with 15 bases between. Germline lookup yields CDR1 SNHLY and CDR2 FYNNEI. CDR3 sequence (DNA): TGTGCCAGCAGGGCGGTGCGGGTTAACTACGAGCAGTACTTC. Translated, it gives CASRAVRVNYEQYF.

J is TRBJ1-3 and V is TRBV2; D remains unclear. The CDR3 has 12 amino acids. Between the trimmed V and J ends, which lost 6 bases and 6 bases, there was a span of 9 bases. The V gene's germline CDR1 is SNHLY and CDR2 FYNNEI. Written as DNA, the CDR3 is TGTGCCAGCAGCGCGTTCAAAAACACCATATATTTT. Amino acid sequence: CASSAFKNTIYF.

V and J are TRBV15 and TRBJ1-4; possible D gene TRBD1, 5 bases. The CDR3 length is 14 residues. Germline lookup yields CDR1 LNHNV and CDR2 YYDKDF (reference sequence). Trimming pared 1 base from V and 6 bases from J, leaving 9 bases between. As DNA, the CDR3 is TGTGCCACCAGCAGAGGGGGAGGGGATGAAAAACTGTTTTTT. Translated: CATSRGGGDEKLFF.

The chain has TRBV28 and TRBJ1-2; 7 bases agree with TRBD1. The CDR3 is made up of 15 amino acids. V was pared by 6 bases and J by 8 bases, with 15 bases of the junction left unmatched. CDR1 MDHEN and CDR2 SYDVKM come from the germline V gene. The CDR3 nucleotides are TGTGCCAGCAGCCCCCGACAGGGATTCTTTGGGGGCTACACCTTC. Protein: CASSPRQGFFGGYTF.

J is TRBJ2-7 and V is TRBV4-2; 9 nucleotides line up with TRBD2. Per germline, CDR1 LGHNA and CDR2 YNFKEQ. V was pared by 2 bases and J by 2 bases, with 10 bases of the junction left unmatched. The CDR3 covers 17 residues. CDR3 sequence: CASSQPQSSGKTYEQYF. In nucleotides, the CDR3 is TGTGCCAGCAGCCAACCCCAATCTAGCGGGAAAACCTACGAGCAGTACTTC.